This record covers a single TCR beta chain. Its cognate antigen is unknown. This entry is derived from a study of Graves' ophthalmopathy and Graves' hyperthyroidism. Study-wide results and caveats: For predicting ophthalmopathy progression, the model had roughly 70% sensitivity and nearly 75% specificity.

Amplified TCR beta CDR3 regions were obtained using RNA transcripts as template. RT-PCR was first run with HTBI primers, then multiplex PCR in a second round. TCRdb passed the multiplex PCR reads through MiXCR, listing each CDR3 protein once. The table includes some 160,000 distinct CDR3 sequences, about two fifths detected once. Germline values: CDR1 MNHEY, CDR2 SMNVEV (reference sequence). The CDR3 extends over 14 amino acids. Germline trimming cut 8 bases from V and 9 bases from J; bases unmatched to any gene: 9. Under 3 months in duration, the ophthalmopathy in affected donors had moderate-to-severe activity, CAS ≥3 and NOSPECS ≥4. Diagnoses were established from clinical symptoms, serum thyroxine, TRAb, thyroid ultrasound and orbital computed tomography. The authors used Ficoll-Paque density gradient centrifugation to separate PBMCs. The input was about 10 ml of fresh peripheral blood.

This clonotype was obtained from a man aged 30 to 39 with Graves' ophthalmopathy. This chain uses TRBV27 with TRBJ2-2; 10 positions match TRBD2. The material sequenced was peripheral blood. The CDR3 DNA is TGTGCCAGCTCTCAGCGGGAGGGGTCCAGGGAGCTGTTTTTT. Translating it yields CASSQREGSRELFF.